This T cell receptor (beta chain) is drawn from a study of early T cells in non-severe SARS-CoV-2 infection. V lost 5 bases and J lost 2, with 10 bases in between. Germline assignment: CDR1 SGDLS and CDR2 YYNGEE. There are 14 residues in the CDR3. This clonotype appeared many times. Individual cDNA molecules received unique molecular identifiers. TCRdb re-called the 5' RACE reads through MiXCR, storing one row per CDR3 protein. The sample includes 95,000 to 150,000 distinct CDR3 sequences, around 14% seen only once; the top ten take 21%. Material: whole blood. The rearrangement joins TRBV9 to TRBJ2-2; D gene uncertain. This receptor was identified in an adult who was a healthcare worker with PCR-confirmed SARS-CoV-2 infection or an uninfected control (not recorded which). In DNA form, the CDR3 reads TGTGCCAGCAGTTGGCAGTCCAACACCGGGGAGCTGTTTTTT. As protein: CASSWQSNTGELFF.